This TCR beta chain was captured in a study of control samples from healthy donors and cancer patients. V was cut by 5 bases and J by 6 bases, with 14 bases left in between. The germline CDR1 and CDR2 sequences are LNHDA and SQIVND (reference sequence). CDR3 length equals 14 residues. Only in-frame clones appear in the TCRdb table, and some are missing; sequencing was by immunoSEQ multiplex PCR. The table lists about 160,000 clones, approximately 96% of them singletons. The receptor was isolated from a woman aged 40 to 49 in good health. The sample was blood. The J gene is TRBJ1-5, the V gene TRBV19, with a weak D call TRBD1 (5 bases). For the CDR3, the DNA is TGTGCCAGTAGTTTAATGGGGCAAGGTCAGCCCCAGCATTTT. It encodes CASSLMGQGQPQHF.